The clone carrying this T cell receptor (beta chain) was recorded many times. The sample is drawn from a study of regulatory T cells in long-lasting Graves disease. Combining iRepertoire HTBI primers with Arm-PCR of CDR3 regions, the authors built TCR beta libraries. TCRdb fed the multiplex PCR reads into MiXCR, producing one record per CDR3 protein. The table has about 220,000 distinct CDR3 sequences, approximately 19% seen once. The junction had 14 bases not matched to a gene; V was cut back by 1 base and J by 2 bases. Germline CDR1 reads LGHDT; CDR2 reads YNNKEL (reference sequence). This CDR3 is 19 amino acids long. Time point given: newly diagnosed GD, antithyroid drugs for less than 3 months. After RNA was extracted from PBMCs, the TCR library was made from it. These data were also filed under a second study, of T cells in Graves' hyperthyroidism and ophthalmopathy. That investigation notes: Blood shared most expanded thyroid clonotypes above 0.001.

This receptor was obtained from a woman aged 30 to 39 with Graves disease. Sample: peripheral blood mononuclear cells (PBMCs), taken at new diagnosis, from a patient treated with antithyroid drugs. The chain recombines TRBV3-1 with TRBJ2-5; 9 bases align to TRBD2. Here the CDR3 reads CASSQARGGGSGGQETQYF. DNA for the CDR3: TGTGCCAGCAGCCAAGCTAGGGGCGGGGGTAGCGGGGGACAAGAGACCCAGTACTTC.